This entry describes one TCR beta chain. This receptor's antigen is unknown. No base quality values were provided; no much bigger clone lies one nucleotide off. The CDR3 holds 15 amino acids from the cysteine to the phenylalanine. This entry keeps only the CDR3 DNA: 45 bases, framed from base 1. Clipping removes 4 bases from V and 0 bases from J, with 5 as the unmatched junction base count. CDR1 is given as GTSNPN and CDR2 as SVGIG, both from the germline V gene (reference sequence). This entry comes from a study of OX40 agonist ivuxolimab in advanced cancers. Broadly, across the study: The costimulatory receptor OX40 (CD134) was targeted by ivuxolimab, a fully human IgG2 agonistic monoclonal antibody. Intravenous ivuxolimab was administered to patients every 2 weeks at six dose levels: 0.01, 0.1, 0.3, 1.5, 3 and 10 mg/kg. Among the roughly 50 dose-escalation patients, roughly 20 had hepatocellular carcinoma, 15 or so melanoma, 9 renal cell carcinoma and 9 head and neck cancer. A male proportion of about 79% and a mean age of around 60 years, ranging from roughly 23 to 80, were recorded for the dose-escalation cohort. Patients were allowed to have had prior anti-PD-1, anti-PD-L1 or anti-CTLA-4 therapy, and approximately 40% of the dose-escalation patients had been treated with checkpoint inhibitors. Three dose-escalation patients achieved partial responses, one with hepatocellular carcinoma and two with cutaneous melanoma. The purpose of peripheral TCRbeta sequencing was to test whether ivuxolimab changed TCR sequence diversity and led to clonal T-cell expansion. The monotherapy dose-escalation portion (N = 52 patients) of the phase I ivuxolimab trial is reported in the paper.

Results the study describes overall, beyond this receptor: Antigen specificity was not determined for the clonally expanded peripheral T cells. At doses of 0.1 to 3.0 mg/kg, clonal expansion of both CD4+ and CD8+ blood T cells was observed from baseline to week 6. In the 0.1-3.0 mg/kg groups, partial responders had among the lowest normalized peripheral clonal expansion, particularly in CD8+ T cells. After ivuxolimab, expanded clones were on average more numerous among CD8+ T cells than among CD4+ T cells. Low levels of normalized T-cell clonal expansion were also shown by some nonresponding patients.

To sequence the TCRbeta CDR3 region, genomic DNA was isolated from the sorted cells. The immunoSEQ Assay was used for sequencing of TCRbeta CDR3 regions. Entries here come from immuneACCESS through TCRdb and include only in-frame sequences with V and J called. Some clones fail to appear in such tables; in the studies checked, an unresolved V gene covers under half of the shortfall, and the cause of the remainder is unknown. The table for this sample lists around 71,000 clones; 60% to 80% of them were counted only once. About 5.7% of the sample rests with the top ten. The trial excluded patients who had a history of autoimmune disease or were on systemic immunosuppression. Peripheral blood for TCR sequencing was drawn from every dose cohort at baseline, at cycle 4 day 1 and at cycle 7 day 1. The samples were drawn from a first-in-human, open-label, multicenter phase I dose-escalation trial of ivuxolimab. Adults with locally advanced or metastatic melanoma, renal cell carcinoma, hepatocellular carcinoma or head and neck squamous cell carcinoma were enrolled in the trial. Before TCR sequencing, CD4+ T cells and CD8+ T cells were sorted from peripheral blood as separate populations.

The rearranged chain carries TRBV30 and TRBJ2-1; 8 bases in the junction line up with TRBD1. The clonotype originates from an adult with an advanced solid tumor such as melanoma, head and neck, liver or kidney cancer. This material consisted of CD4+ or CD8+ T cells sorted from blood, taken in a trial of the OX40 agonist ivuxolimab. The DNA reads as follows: TGTGCCTGGATGACAGGGGCGAGCTCCTACAATGAGCAGTTCTTC. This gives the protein CAWMTGASSYNEQFF.